This record looks at one T cell receptor (beta chain) sequence and its context. Its target is not known. The data were obtained in a study of radiotherapy plus CTLA-4 blockade in lung cancer. As for the study in general: 18% of patients responded objectively, and approximately 33% achieved disease control. Notes on the study in general: Expansion of tumor-derived TCR clones was observed in blood after radiotherapy plus ipilimumab. The best prediction of response reportedly came from early blood T cell clone dynamics, with interferon-beta.

Patients had chemo-refractory metastatic non-small-cell lung cancer and received focal radiation plus CTLA-4 blockade that used ipilimumab. Libraries were prepared by immunoSEQ multiplex PCR; TCRdb keeps only in-frame clonotypes and omits some of them. The top ten hold roughly 2.4% of the sample, which has 50,000 to 65,000 clones, 65% to 85% seen once. V gave up 0 bases and J gave up 5 bases, with 9 bases separating them. From germline, CDR1 is SGDLS and CDR2 YYNGEE. The CDR3 runs 14 residues. Sample: peripheral blood, taken from a patient treated with radiotherapy plus ipilimumab. The V gene is TRBV9, the J gene TRBJ2-1; a possible D gene is TRBD2 (7 bases). The receptor was derived from a human donor with non-small cell lung cancer whose response to radiotherapy plus ipilimumab could not be evaluated. The CDR3 protein is CASSVGGGHNEQFF. CDR3 coding DNA: TGTGCCAGCAGCGTAGGGGGGGGCCACAATGAGCAGTTCTTC. Supplemented by reference TRBV9 and TRBJ2-1, the full variable domain reads DSGVTQTPKHLITATGQRVTLRCSPRSGDLSVYWYQQSLDQGLQFLIQYYNGEERAKGNILERFSAQQFPDLHSELNLSSLELGDSALYFCASSVGGGHNEQFFGPGTRLTVL.